This T cell receptor beta chain stems from a study of blood T cell repertoires in COVID-19. With 4 bases clipped from V and 6 bases from J, the junction kept 8 bases outside the gene matches. The CDR3 totals 16 residues. Germline lookup yields CDR1 MNHNY and CDR2 SVGAGI (reference sequence). Assay used: immunoSEQ multiplex PCR; TCRdb lists only in-frame clones, some missing. Here the sample spans hundreds of thousands of clones, roughly 84% being singletons. The count of this clone is one. This study enrolled people aged about 18 to 100 from about 24 US geographic areas. Which cohort a participant joined came from the clinical history participants gave.

Sequenced material: PBMCs or T cells enriched from blood (not recorded which). The chain couples TRBV6-6 to TRBJ2-2; the match to TRBD2 covers 10 bases. The source of this sequence is a woman in her thirties or forties who had recovered from COVID-19. The CDR3 reads CASSFLGLAGAGELFF. For the CDR3, the DNA is TGTGCCAGCAGTTTTTTAGGGCTAGCGGGAGCCGGGGAGCTGTTTTTT.